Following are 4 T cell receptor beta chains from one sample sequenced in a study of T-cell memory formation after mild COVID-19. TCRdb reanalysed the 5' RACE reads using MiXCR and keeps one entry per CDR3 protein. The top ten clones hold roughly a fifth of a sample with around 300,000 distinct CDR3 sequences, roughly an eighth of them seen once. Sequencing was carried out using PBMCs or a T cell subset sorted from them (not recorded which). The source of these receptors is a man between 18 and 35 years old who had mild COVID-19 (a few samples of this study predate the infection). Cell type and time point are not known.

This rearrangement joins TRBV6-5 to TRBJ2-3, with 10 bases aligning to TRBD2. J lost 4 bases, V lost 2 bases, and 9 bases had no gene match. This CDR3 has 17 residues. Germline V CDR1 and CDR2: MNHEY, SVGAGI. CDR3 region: CASSYRPSGGSPDTQYF. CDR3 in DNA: TGTGCCAGCAGTTACCGCCCTAGCGGGGGTTCACCAGATACGCAGTATTTT.

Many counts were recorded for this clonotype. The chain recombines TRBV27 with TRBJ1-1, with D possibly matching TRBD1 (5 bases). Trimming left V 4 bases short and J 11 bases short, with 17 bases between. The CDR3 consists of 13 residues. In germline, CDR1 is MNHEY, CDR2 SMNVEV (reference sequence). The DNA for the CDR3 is TGTGCCAGCAGTTGGGACCCCGGCAGAAAGGCTTTCTTT. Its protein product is CASSWDPGRKAFF.

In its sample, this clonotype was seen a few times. As DNA, the CDR3 is TGCGCCAGCACCCAGATCGGGGCATCCGAGACCCAGTACTTC. It yields the protein CASTQIGASETQYF. The chain couples TRBV5-1 to TRBJ2-5, with D perhaps being TRBD1 or TRBD2 (5 bases each). Germline lookup yields CDR1 SGHRS and CDR2 YFSETQ. Trimming pared 6 bases from V and 5 bases from J, leaving 17 bases between. The CDR3 contains 14 residues. The whole variable domain, filled in from reference TRBV5-1 and TRBJ2-5, reads KAGVTQTPRYLIKTRGQQVTLSCSPISGHRSVSWYQQTPGQGLQFLFEYFSETQRNKGNFPGRFSGRQFSNSRSEMNVSTLELGDSALYLCASTQIGASETQYFGPGTRLLVL.

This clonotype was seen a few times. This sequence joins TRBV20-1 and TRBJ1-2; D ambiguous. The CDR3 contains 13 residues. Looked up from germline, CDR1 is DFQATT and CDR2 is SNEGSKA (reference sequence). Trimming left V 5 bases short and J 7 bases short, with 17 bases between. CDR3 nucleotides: TGCAGTGCTTCAAGCAAACAAGGCAGTGGCTACACCTTC. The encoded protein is CSASSKQGSGYTF.